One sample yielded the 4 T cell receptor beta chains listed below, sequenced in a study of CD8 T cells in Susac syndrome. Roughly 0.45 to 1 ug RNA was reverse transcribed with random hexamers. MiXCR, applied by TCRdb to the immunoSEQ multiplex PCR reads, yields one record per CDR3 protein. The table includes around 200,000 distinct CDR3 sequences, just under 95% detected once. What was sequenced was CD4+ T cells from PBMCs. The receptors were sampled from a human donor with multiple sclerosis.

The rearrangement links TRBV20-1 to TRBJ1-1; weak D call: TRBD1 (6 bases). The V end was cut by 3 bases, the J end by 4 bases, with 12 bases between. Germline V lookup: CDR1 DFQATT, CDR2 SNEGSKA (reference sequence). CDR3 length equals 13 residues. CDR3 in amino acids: CSASPFRGTEAFF. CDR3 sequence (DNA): TGCAGTGCTAGCCCGTTCAGGGGCACTGAAGCTTTCTTT.

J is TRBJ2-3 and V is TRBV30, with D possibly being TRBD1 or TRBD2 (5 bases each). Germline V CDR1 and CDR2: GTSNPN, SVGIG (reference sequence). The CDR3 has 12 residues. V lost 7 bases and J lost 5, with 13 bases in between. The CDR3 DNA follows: TGTGCCTCCTCCGCAGGGAGAGATACGCAGTATTTT. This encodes CASSAGRDTQYF. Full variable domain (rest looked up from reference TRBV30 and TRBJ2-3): SQTIHQWPATLVQPVGSPLSLECTVEGTSNPNLYWYRQAAGRGLQLLFYSVGIGQISSEVPQNLSASRPQDRQFILSSKKLLLSDSGFYLCASSAGRDTQYFGPGTRLTVL.

For the CDR3, the DNA is TGTGCCAGCGGACACACTGAAGCTTTCTTT. Its translation: CASGHTEAFF. The rearrangement uses TRBV28 and TRBJ1-1; no firm D call. Looked up from germline, CDR1 is MDHEN and CDR2 is SYDVKM. This CDR3 contains 10 residues. V lost 8 bases and J lost 3, with 4 bases in between.

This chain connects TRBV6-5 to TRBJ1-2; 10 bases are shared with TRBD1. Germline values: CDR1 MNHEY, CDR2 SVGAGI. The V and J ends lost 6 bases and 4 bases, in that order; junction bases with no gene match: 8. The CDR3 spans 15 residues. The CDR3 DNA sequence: TGTGCCAGCAGGACTCCGGGACAGGGGATCTATGGCTACACCTTC. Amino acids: CASRTPGQGIYGYTF.